Listed here are 8 T cell receptor beta chains from one sample, sequenced in a study of post-analysis software for immune sequencing data (dated by TCRdb to between 2014 and 2016). What the study reported, not specific to this receptor: Significantly higher frequencies in patients than in controls were found for a few TRBV segments, including TRBV5-6, TRBV5-1 and TRBV20-1.

Library generation was performed with PCR. The reads were generated on an Illumina HiSeq 2500. Unique molecular identifiers were incorporated into TCR beta cDNA libraries to reduce PCR and sequencing biases. TCRdb reprocessed the public reads (quality trimming at Q25 with fastp, clone calling with MiXCR) and kept in-frame beta chains. Entries that share a CDR3 protein sequence are merged under the most common genes and DNA. The sample includes approximately 630,000 distinct CDR3 sequences, with approximately 60% observed a single time. The top ten clones comprise over 9% of the sample. Their antigens remain unidentified. Sequenced: blood. These receptors all stem from a girl aged 2-10 years with multiple sclerosis.

The sample holds a few counts of this clonotype. The CDR3 DNA is TGTGCCAGCAGAAAAACGGGCGGGAGGGCCGAGGAAGAGACCCAGTACTTC. Translated, it gives CASRKTGGRAEEETQYF. This chain uses TRBV6-1 with TRBJ2-5; 9 nucleotides agree with TRBD2. Germline CDR1 and CDR2: MNHNS and SASEGT. The V gene end was trimmed by 6 bases and the J gene end by 3 bases; junction bases not matched to a gene: 14. This CDR3 comprises 17 residues.

This clonotype was seen a handful of times. The rearrangement links TRBV6-1 to TRBJ2-4, with 8 bases aligning to TRBD1. This CDR3 has 15 amino acids. With V trimmed by 3 bases and J by 0 bases, 1 base remained unmatched. CDR1 MNHNS and CDR2 SASEGT come from the germline V gene. The CDR3 DNA follows: TGTGCCAGCAGTGACAGGGGGCTAGCCAAAAACATTCAGTACTTC. Protein sequence: CASSDRGLAKNIQYF.

The chain is built from TRBV5-6 and TRBJ2-6; no reliable D call. CDR1 is SGHDT, CDR2 YYEEEE, per germline. The germline V and J ends were trimmed by 2 bases and 4 bases, with 10 bases remaining between them. CDR3 length equals 15 residues. The CDR3, as DNA: TGTGCCAGCAGCTTTCTGGCCGTCGGGGCCAACGTCCTGACTTTC. This sequence encodes CASSFLAVGANVLTF.

The chain couples TRBV29-1 to TRBJ2-7, with TRBD2 identical over 11 bases. CDR3 length: 13 residues. The ends lost 6 bases at V and 3 bases at J; junction bases unmatched: 4. Germline V CDR1 and CDR2: SQVTM, ANQGSEA. The CDR3 DNA follows: TGCAGCGTCAGACTAGCGGGGTACTACGAGCAGTACTTC. Its protein is CSVRLAGYYEQYF.

The chain's CDR3 is CASSRTGGLSYEQYF. The CDR3 DNA reads as TGTGCCAGCAGCCGGACCGGAGGGCTCTCCTACGAGCAGTACTTC. V gene TRBV14 combines with J gene TRBJ2-7; D might be TRBD2 (6 bases). The CDR3 contains 15 residues. Trimming pared 4 bases from V and 0 bases from J, leaving 13 bases between. Germline lookup yields CDR1 SGHDN and CDR2 FVKESK.

J is TRBJ2-2 and V is TRBV29-1; D is ambiguous. V was pared by 6 bases and J by 4 bases, with 9 bases between. Germline loops: CDR1 SQVTM, CDR2 ANQGSEA. CDR3 length equals 12 residues. The CDR3 coding sequence is TGCAGCGTAGTATATATCACCGGGGAGCTGTTTTTT. Amino acids: CSVVYITGELFF.

This sequence joins TRBV6-1 and TRBJ2-7; TRBD2 aligns across 9 bases. Germline lookup yields CDR1 MNHNS and CDR2 SASEGT. The V and J ends lost 6 bases and 5 bases, in that order; junction bases with no gene match: 8. The CDR3 totals 14 residues. DNA of the CDR3: TGTGCCAGCAGCGGGCCTAGCGGGACCCACGAGCAGTACTTC. Its translation: CASSGPSGTHEQYF.

The chain employs TRBV4-2 and TRBJ1-2; D is unclear. This CDR3 spans 13 amino acids. Looked up from germline, CDR1 is LGHNA and CDR2 is YNFKEQ. With 3 bases removed from V and 8 bases from J, the gap between germline ends came to 13 bases. Written as DNA, the CDR3 is TGTGCCAGCAGCCAGGACGTGAGGGAGGGCTACACCTTC. Translation gives CASSQDVREGYTF.